The sequence of this T cell receptor (beta chain) was determined in a study of blood T cells in healthy people across ages. The CDR3 is made up of 16 amino acids. V gave up 5 bases and J gave up 1 base; unmatched junction bases: 6. The germline V gene has CDR1 SNHLY and CDR2 FYNNEI. The authors ran a second PCR of 7 to 11 cycles using a sample-barcoded 5' primer and a J-beta primer mix. TCRdb passed the 5' RACE reads through MiXCR, listing each CDR3 protein once. The table records about 810,000 distinct CDR3 sequences, 35% to 40% of them present only once. This chain links TRBV2 with TRBJ2-3; 10 bases map to TRBD1. The receptor was isolated from a man in his late teens or twenties in good health. The sequenced sample consisted of blood. In DNA form, the CDR3 reads TGTGCCAGCAGTAGATCCGGGACAGGGGGCACAGATACGCAGTATTTT. Its translation: CASSRSGTGGTDTQYF.